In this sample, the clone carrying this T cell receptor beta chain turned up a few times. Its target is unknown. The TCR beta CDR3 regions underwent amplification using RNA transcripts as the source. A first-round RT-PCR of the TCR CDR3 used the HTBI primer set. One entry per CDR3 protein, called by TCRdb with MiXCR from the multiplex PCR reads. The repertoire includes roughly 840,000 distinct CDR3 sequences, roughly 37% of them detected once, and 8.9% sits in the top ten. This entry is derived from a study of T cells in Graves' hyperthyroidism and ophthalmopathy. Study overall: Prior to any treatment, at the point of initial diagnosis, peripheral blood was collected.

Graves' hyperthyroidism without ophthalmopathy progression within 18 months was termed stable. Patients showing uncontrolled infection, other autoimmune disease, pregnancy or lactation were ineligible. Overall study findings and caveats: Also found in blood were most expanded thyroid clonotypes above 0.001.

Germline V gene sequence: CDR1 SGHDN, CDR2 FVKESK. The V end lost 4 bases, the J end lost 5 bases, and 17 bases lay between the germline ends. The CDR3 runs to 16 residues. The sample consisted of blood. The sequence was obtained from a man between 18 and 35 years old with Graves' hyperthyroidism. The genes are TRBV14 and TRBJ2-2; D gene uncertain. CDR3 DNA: TGTGCCAGCAGCCCAAGACTCCTCCTAATGACCGGGGAGCTGTTTTTT. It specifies CASSPRLLLMTGELFF.